The 9 T cell receptor beta chains below were found in one sample sequenced in a study of tumor and adjacent non-tumor tissue in lung cancer (dated by TCRdb to the late 2010s). Receptor libraries were prepared by multiplex PCR. The instrument given in TCRdb is Illumina HiSeq 2500. Following protocols modified from ARM-PCR, the researchers constructed TCRbeta libraries through three rounds of nested PCR with primers (Table S4). TCRdb reran the public reads through fastp at Q25 and MiXCR, keeping productive beta chains. Entries are consolidated by CDR3 protein sequence, retaining the most common genes and DNA. The sample data list about 80,000 distinct CDR3 sequences, and about two thirds of these were observed just once. 8% to 9.5% of the sample goes to the ten largest clones. RNA was isolated from bulk, unsorted tissue, and RNA quality was assessed with a NanoDrop ND-1000 and an Agilent 2100. The sequenced material came from lung tumor tissue. These receptors came from a woman aged 40 to 50 with non-small cell lung cancer.

The table lists this clonotype with many counts. The chain combines TRBV20-1 with TRBJ1-1, with 8 nucleotides matching TRBD1. The J segment lost 4 bases and the V segment lost 3 bases, leaving 1 base of the junction unmatched. Germline assignment: CDR1 DFQATT and CDR2 SNEGSKA (reference sequence). CDR3 size: 12 residues. The CDR3 coding sequence is TGCAGTGCTAGGACAGGGGCCACTGAAGCTTTCTTT. This encodes CSARTGATEAFF.

Note on this clonotype: A junction boundary mismatches the germline segment, possibly from a read error. The V and J genes are TRBV11-2 and TRBJ1-2; D gene ambiguous. Germline V lookup: CDR1 SGHAT, CDR2 FQNNGV. CDR3 length equals 12 residues. The CDR3 sequence is CASRAGLGCYIF. In DNA, the CDR3 is TGTGCGAGCAGAGCTGGTCTGGGGTGCTACATCTTC.

A remark on this clonotype: An end of the junction does not agree with germline; a read error may underlie this. This rearrangement joins TRBV4-1 to TRBJ2-7; D uncertain. Germline values: CDR1 MGHRA, CDR2 YSYEKL. There are 18 residues in the CDR3. The chain's CDR3 is CVSSLTDMGLSLSYEQYF. As DNA, the CDR3 is TGCGTCAGCAGTCTAACCGACATGGGGTTATCTCTCTCCTACGAGCAGTACTTC.

The chain employs TRBV11-2 and TRBJ1-1; D remains ambiguous. The CDR3 is 13 amino acids. Germline-derived CDR1 and CDR2 are SGHAT and FQNNGV. CDR3: CVISFTGNTEAFF. In nucleotides, the CDR3 is TGTGTCATCAGTTTCACGGGGAACACTGAAGCTTTCTTT.

Concerning this clonotype: At one of its ends the junction is not consistent with the germline gene, which may arise from a read error. V usage is TRBV5-4 and J usage is TRBJ2-1; possibly TRBD2 for D (5 bases). CDR3 length equals 15 residues. Germline CDR1 is SGHNT and CDR2 is YYREEE (reference sequence). In DNA form, the CDR3 reads TGTGCCGGCAGCTCGACCGGGATTAGTCGCAATGAGCAGTTCTTC. Translated: CAGSSTGISRNEQFF.

The chain has TRBV6-6 and TRBJ2-3; 9 bases match TRBD2. V shed 7 bases and J 6 bases; nucleotides not matched to a gene: 8. The germline gives CDR1 MNHNY, CDR2 SVGAGI (reference sequence). The CDR3 runs to 14 residues. The CDR3 spells CASMPSGEGDTQYF. As DNA, the CDR3 is TGTGCCAGCATGCCTAGCGGGGAGGGTGATACGCAGTATTTT.

The J gene is TRBJ2-7, the V gene TRBV28, with unresolved D. The CDR3 is 16 residues long. The germline V gene has CDR1 MDHEN and CDR2 SYDVKM. CDR3 residues: CARSLWSVRRSIEQYF. The CDR3 nucleotides are TGTGCTAGGAGTTTATGGAGCGTTCGCCGGTCTATCGAGCAGTACTTC.

This clonotype showed up just once. A much larger clone sits a single nucleotide away, making a read error possible. The V gene is TRBV2, the J gene TRBJ1-1; no firm D call. This CDR3 spans 13 amino acids. Germline CDR1 reads SNHLY; CDR2 reads FYNNEI. V was trimmed by 6 bases and J by 3 bases, leaving 11 bases between them. CDR3 protein: CASSSKLDTEAFF. CDR3 DNA: TGTGCCAGCAGCAGTAAATTGGACACTGAAGCTTTCTTT.

Notes on this clonotype: The junction and the germline gene differ at one end; a read error may be behind it. The J gene is TRBJ2-7, the V gene TRBV11-2; D call uncertain. CDR3 length: 13 residues. Germline V lookup: CDR1 SGHAT, CDR2 FQNNGV. CDR3 nucleotides: TGTGCCATCAGCTTACCCCAAGATTGGGAGCAGTACTTC. The encoded protein is CAISLPQDWEQYF.